The rows below give T cell receptor beta chains drawn from one sample of a study of cytomegalovirus exposure and HLA in healthy donors. Clones were read by immunoSEQ multiplex PCR, and TCRdb kept only the in-frame ones, dropping some. The sample lists some 120,000 clones; 77% were seen once. The sequenced sample consisted of PBMCs. The receptors were sampled from a woman aged 40 to 50 in good health and CMV-seropositive. Each CDR3 is given with its conserved first and last residue. A D gene is named only where the DNA matches it firmly. Clone size is given for some rows only: seen once, a few or many times, or a class if the clone is expanded.

J gene | V gene | clone size | D gene | CDR3 protein | CDR3 DNA
TRBJ2-7 | TRBV7-6 | . | . | CASSLGTGVVEQYF | TGTGCCAGCAGCTTAGGTACGGGGGTGGTCGAGCAGTACTTC
TRBJ2-2 | TRBV7-9 | few | . | CASSFGNTGELFF | TGTGCCAGCAGCTTCGGGAACACCGGGGAGCTGTTTTTT
TRBJ2-3 | TRBV15 | few | . | CATSRGGRGSTDTQYF | TGTGCCACCAGCAGAGGAGGGCGCGGGAGCACAGATACGCAGTATTTT
TRBJ2-5 | TRBV5-1 | . | . | CASSSPTRGQETQYF | TGCGCCAGCAGCTCCCCCACGAGGGGGCAAGAGACCCAGTACTTC
TRBJ1-1 | TRBV7-8 | . | . | CASSFLQGHGNTEAFF | TGTGCCAGCAGCTTTCTCCAGGGACATGGGAACACTGAAGCTTTCTTT
TRBJ2-7 | TRBV7-2 | . | TRBD2 | CASSLISAPASGYEQYF | TGTGCCAGCAGCTTAATATCCGCCCCCGCTAGCGGCTACGAGCAGTACTTC
TRBJ1-2 | TRBV14 | once | . | CASSHGQTYGYTF | TGTGCCAGCAGCCACGGACAGACCTATGGCTACACCTTC
TRBJ2-6 | TRBV30 | . | . | CAWSRVPGANVLTF | TGTGCCTGGAGTCGGGTACCTGGGGCCAACGTCCTGACTTTC
TRBJ1-5 | TRBV19 | . | TRBD1 | CASRRTGGDQPQHF | TGTGCCAGTCGACGGACAGGGGGCGACCAGCCCCAGCATTTT
TRBJ1-1 | TRBV5-1 | . | . | CASSLVAGMSTEAFF | TGCGCCAGCAGCTTGGTGGCGGGGATGAGCACTGAAGCTTTCTTT
TRBJ2-1 | TRBV7-2 | . | TRBD2 | CASRPIGGYNEQFF | TGTGCCAGCCGCCCGATCGGGGGGTACAATGAGCAGTTCTTC
TRBJ2-1 | TRBV15 | few | . | CATSRDRAGNEQFF | TGTGCCACCAGCAGAGATCGAGCAGGCAATGAGCAGTTCTTC
TRBJ1-5 | TRBV5-1 | . | TRBD1 | CASSLGQGVEQPQHF | TGCGCCAGCAGCCTGGGACAGGGAGTGGAACAGCCCCAGCATTTT
TRBJ2-2 | TRBV28 | . | . | CASSFFDRPNTGELFF | TGTGCCAGCAGTTTCTTCGACAGGCCGAACACCGGGGAGCTGTTTTTT
TRBJ2-3 | TRBV25-1 | . | TRBD2 | CASSEVTSGNTDTQYF | TGTGCCAGCAGTGAAGTTACTAGCGGGAACACAGATACGCAGTATTTT
TRBJ2-7 | TRBV7-3 | once | . | CASSLTQGREQYF | TGTGCCAGCAGCTTAACGCAGGGTAGGGAGCAGTACTTC
TRBJ2-5 | TRBV5-8 | few | . | CASTRPWAWEQYF | TGTGCCAGCACCCGCCCTTGGGCGTGGGAGCAGTACTTC
TRBJ1-1 | TRBV19 | . | TRBD1 | CASTETTGRTEAFF | TGTGCCAGTACCGAGACGACAGGGCGCACTGAAGCTTTCTTT
TRBJ2-3 | TRBV2 | once | TRBD1 | CASMPGGQGGTQYF | TGTGCCAGCATGCCGGGGGGACAGGGTGGTACGCAGTATTTT
TRBJ1-1 | TRBV2 | . | TRBD1 | CASRNDRDVTEAFF | TGTGCCAGCAGAAACGACAGGGATGTCACTGAAGCTTTCTTT
TRBJ1-3 | TRBV6-1 | . | . | CASSEGASGKGTIYF | TGTGCCAGCAGTGAAGGGGCATCGGGGAAGGGCACCATATATTTT
TRBJ1-1 | TRBV29-1 | . | . | CSVRDGYTEAFF | TGCAGCGTGCGGGACGGCTACACTGAAGCTTTCTTT
TRBJ1-2 | TRBV27 | . | TRBD1 | CASSFGQGVNYGYTF | TGTGCCAGCAGTTTTGGACAGGGGGTGAACTATGGCTACACCTTC
TRBJ2-7 | TRBV6-5 | once | TRBD1 | CASSYRGQVGGEQYF | TGTGCCAGCAGTTACCGGGGACAGGTAGGAGGAGAGCAGTACTTC
TRBJ1-1 | TRBV4-1 | . | TRBD1 | CASSQSGQGANTEAFF | TGCGCCAGCAGCCAATCGGGACAGGGGGCGAACACTGAAGCTTTCTTT
TRBJ2-7 | TRBV15 | . | TRBD2 | CATRYAPGTSGTQQYF | TGTGCCACCAGATATGCCCCCGGGACTAGCGGGACGCAGCAGTACTTC
TRBJ2-3 | TRBV5-6 | few | . | CASSLHSITDTQYF | TGTGCCAGCAGCTTGCACAGTATCACAGATACGCAGTATTTT
TRBJ2-5 | TRBV2 | once | TRBD2 | CASSQFLAVQETQYF | TGTGCCAGCAGTCAGTTTCTAGCGGTTCAAGAGACCCAGTACTTC
TRBJ2-3 | TRBV11-2 | . | TRBD2 | CASSLAGAGDWADTQYF | TGTGCCAGCAGCTTAGCGGGAGCGGGAGATTGGGCAGATACGCAGTATTTT
TRBJ2-1 | TRBV14 | . | . | CASSQERQHEQFF | TGTGCCAGCAGCCAAGAACGACAGCATGAGCAGTTCTTC
TRBJ2-2 | TRBV27 | once | TRBD2 | CASRRSGRVNTGELFF | TGTGCCAGCAGACGTAGCGGGCGGGTAAACACCGGGGAGCTGTTTTTT
TRBJ2-1 | TRBV7-9 | . | TRBD1 | CASSLRGTGVDRGEQFF | TGTGCCAGCAGCTTAAGGGGGACAGGAGTTGATCGCGGTGAGCAGTTCTTC
TRBJ2-2 | TRBV11-3 | few | TRBD1 | CASSLAGGTGELFF | TGTGCCAGCAGCTTAGCAGGGGGCACCGGGGAGCTGTTTTTT
TRBJ2-7 | TRBV5-1 | few | . | CASSEHQGSEQYF | TGCGCCAGCAGCGAACACCAGGGAAGCGAGCAGTACTTC
TRBJ2-2 | TRBV6-1 | . | . | CASSELAGSTGELFF | TGTGCCAGCAGTGAATTGGCCGGGAGCACCGGGGAGCTGTTTTTT
TRBJ2-3 | TRBV4-1 | . | TRBD2 | CASSPRGSGADTQYF | TGCGCCAGCAGCCCTCGGGGGAGCGGGGCAGATACGCAGTATTTT
TRBJ2-7 | TRBV6-1 | once | . | CASSVGDFDYEQYF | TGTGCCAGCAGTGTTGGGGACTTTGACTACGAGCAGTACTTC